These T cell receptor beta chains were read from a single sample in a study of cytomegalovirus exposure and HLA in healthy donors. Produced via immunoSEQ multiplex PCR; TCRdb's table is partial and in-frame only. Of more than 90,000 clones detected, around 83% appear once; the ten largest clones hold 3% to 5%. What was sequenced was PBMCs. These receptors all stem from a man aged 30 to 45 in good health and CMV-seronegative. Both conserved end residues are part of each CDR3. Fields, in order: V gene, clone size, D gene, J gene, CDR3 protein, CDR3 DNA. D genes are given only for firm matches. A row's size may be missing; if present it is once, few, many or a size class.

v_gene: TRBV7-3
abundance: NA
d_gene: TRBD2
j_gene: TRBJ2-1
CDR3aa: CASSLGAGGHNEQFF
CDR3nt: TGTGCCAGCAGCTTAGGTGCGGGAGGCCACAATGAGCAGTTCTTC

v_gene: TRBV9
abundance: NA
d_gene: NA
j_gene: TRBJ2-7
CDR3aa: CASSTGWGSTYEQYF
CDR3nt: TGTGCCAGCAGCACAGGGTGGGGGTCGACCTACGAGCAGTACTTC

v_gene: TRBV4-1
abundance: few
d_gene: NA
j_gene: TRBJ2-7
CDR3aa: CASSQARDFYEQYF
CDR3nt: TGCGCCAGCAGCCAGGCCAGGGATTTCTACGAGCAGTACTTC

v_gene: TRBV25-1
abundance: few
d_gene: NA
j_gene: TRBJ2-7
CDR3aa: CASSPRGYEQYF
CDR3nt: TGTGCCAGCAGCCCAAGGGGCTACGAGCAGTACTTC

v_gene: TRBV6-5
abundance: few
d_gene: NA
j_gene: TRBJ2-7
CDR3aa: CASSYSYGPSYEQYF
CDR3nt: TGTGCCAGCAGTTACTCGTATGGTCCGAGCTACGAGCAGTACTTC

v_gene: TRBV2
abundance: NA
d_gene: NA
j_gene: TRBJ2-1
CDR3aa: CAARQAIYSYNEQFF
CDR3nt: TGTGCCGCAAGACAGGCCATTTACTCCTACAATGAGCAGTTCTTC

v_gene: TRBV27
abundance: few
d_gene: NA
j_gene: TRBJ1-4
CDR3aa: CASSLFGTGGSEKLFF
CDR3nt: TGTGCCAGCAGTTTATTTGGGACGGGAGGTTCGGAAAAACTGTTTTTT

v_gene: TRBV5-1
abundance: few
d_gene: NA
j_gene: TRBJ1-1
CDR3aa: CASSLTGRPDTEAFF
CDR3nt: TGCGCCAGCAGCCTGACTGGGAGGCCCGACACTGAAGCTTTCTTT

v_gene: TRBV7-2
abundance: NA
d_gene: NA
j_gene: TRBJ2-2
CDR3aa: CASSPPSGLTHTGELFF
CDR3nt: TGTGCCAGCAGCCCCCCCTCGGGACTTACGCACACCGGGGAGCTGTTTTTT

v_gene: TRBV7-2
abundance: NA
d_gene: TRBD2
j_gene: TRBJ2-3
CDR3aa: CASSFSGTTVDTQYF
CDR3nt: TGTGCCAGCAGCTTCAGCGGGACTACGGTAGATACGCAGTATTTT

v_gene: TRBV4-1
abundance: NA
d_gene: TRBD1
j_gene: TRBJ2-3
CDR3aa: CASSLKPGQGAKDTQYF
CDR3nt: TGCGCCAGCAGCCTAAAACCGGGACAGGGGGCGAAGGATACGCAGTATTTT

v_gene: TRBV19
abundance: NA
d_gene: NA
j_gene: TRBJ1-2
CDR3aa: CASSISGGYGYTF
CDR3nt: TGTGCCAGTAGTATATCAGGTGGATATGGCTACACCTTC

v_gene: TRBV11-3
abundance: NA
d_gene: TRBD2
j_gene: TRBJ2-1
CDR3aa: CASSLSFGGTSLNEQFF
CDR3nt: TGTGCCAGCAGCCTCAGCTTTGGCGGGACTAGCCTCAATGAGCAGTTCTTC

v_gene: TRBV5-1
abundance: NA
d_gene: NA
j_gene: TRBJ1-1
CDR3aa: CASSFFSPGRLTEAFF
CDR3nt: TGCGCCAGCAGCTTTTTTTCGCCAGGGCGCCTGACTGAAGCTTTCTTT

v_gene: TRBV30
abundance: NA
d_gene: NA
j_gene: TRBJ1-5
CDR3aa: CAWSKQPNQPQHF
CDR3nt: TGTGCCTGGAGTAAACAGCCTAATCAGCCCCAGCATTTT

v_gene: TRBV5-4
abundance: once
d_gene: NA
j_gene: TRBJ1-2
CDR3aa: CASSFKTGTPSSGYTF
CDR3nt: TGTGCCAGCAGCTTTAAGACGGGGACACCTTCTAGTGGCTACACCTTC

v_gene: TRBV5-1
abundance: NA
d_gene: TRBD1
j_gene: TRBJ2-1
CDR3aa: CASSYDQGAQYNEQFF
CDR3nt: TGCGCCAGCAGTTACGACCAGGGGGCACAGTACAATGAGCAGTTCTTC

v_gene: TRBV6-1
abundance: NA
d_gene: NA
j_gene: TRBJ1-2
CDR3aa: CASSEVVGYNYGYTF
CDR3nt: TGTGCCAGCAGTGAAGTCGTCGGGTATAACTATGGCTACACCTTC

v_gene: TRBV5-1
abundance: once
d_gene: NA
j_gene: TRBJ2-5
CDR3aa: CASSLGGRQPTQYF
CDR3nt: TGCGCCAGCAGCTTGGGGGGGCGGCAACCGACCCAGTACTTC

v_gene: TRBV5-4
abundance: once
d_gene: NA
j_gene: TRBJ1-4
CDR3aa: CASSLRGGHEKLFF
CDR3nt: TGTGCCAGCAGCTTGAGGGGGGGACATGAAAAACTGTTTTTT

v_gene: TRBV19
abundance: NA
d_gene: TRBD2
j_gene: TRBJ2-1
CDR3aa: CASSIDRRRGSGRHDNEQFF
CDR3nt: TGTGCCAGTAGTATAGATCGTAGGAGAGGTAGCGGGAGGCACGACAATGAGCAGTTCTTC

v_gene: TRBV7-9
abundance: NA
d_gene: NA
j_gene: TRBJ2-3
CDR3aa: CASSLRTGITDTQYF
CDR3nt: TGTGCCAGCAGCTTGAGGACGGGGATCACAGATACGCAGTATTTT

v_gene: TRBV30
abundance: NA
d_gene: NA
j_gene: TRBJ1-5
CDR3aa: CAWSVGVNQPQHF
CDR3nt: TGTGCCTGGAGTGTAGGGGTCAATCAGCCCCAGCATTTT

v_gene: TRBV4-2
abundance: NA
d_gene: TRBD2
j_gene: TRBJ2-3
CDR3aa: CASSQVGTSAYLGTDTQYF
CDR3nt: TGTGCCAGCAGCCAAGTGGGGACTAGCGCTTACTTAGGCACAGATACGCAGTATTTT

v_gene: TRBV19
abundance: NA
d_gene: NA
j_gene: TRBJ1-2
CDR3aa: CASSSTGYGYTF
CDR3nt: TGTGCCAGTAGTAGCACAGGCTATGGCTACACCTTC

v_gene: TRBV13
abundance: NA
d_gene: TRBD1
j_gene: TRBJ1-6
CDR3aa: CASTLDRGSSPLHF
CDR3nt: TGTGCCAGCACGTTAGACAGGGGTTCTTCACCCCTCCACTTT

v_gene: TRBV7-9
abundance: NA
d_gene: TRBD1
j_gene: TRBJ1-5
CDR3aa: CASSPGTGVQPQHF
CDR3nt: TGTGCCAGCAGTCCCGGGACAGGGGTTCAGCCCCAGCATTTT

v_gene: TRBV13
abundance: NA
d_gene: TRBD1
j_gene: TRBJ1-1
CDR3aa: CASSPGTGRNTEAFF
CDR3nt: TGTGCCAGCAGCCCCGGGACAGGGAGGAACACTGAAGCTTTCTTT

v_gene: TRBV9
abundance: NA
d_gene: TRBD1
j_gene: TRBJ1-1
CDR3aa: CASSTSQGMAEAFF
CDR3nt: TGTGCCAGCAGCACCTCACAGGGGATGGCTGAAGCTTTCTTT

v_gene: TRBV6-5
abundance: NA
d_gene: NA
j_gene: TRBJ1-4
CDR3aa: CASRRREFTGEKLFF
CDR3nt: TGTGCCAGCAGACGAAGGGAGTTTACGGGGGAAAAACTGTTTTTT

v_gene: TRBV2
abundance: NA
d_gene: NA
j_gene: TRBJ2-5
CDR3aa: CASSVFRGREETQYF
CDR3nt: TGTGCCAGCAGTGTCTTCAGAGGTCGGGAAGAGACCCAGTACTTC

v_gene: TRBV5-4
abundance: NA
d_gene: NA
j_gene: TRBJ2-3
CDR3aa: CASSLGPLSGGTDTQYF
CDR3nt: TGTGCCAGCAGCTTAGGTCCCCTATCGGGGGGCACAGATACGCAGTATTTT

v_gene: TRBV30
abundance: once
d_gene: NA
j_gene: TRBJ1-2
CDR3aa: CAWSVRQLDGYTF
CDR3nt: TGTGCCTGGAGTGTGCGGCAGCTGGATGGCTACACCTTC

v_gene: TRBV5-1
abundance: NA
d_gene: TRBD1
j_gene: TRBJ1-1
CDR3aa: CASSTSGQGNTEAFF
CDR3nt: TGCGCCAGCAGCACGAGTGGACAGGGGAACACTGAAGCTTTCTTT

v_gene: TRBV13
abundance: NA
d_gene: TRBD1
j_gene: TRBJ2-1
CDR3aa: CASSFGQGAYNEQFF
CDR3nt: TGTGCCAGCAGCTTTGGACAGGGGGCATACAATGAGCAGTTCTTC

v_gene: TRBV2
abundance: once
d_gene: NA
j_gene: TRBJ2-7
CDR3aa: CASIPASVDEQYF
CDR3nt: TGTGCCAGCATTCCGGCTAGCGTTGACGAGCAGTACTTC

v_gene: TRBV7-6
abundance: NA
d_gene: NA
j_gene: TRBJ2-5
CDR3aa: CASNHWAGKETQYF
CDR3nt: TGTGCCAGCAACCACTGGGCGGGGAAAGAGACCCAGTACTTC

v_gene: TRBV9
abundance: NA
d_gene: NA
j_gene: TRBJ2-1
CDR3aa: CASSGSNEQFF
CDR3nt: TGTGCCAGCAGCGGGAGCAATGAGCAGTTCTTC

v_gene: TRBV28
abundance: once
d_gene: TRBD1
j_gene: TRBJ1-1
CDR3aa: CASIAGGQIAEAFF
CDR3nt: TGTGCCAGCATCGCAGGGGGCCAGATCGCTGAAGCTTTCTTT

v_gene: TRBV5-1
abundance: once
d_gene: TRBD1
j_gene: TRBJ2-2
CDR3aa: CASSLVPAGGTGELFF
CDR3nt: TGCGCCAGCAGCTTGGTACCGGCAGGGGGCACCGGGGAGCTGTTTTTT

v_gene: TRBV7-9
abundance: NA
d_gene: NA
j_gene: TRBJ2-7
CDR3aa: CASSSPGAVYEQYF
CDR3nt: TGTGCCAGCAGCAGTCCAGGGGCTGTATACGAGCAGTACTTC

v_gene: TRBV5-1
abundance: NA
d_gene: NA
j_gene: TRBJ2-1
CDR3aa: CASSLRGAASYNEQFF
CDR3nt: TGCGCCAGCAGCTTACGGGGGGCGGCCTCCTACAATGAGCAGTTCTTC

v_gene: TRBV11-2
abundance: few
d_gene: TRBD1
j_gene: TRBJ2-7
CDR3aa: CASSLAGTVSYEQYF
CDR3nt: TGTGCCAGCAGCTTAGCCGGGACAGTATCCTACGAGCAGTACTTC

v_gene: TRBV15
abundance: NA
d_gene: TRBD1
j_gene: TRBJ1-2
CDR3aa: CATSRVRGPHSGYTF
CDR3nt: TGTGCCACCAGCAGAGTGAGGGGGCCCCACTCCGGCTACACCTTC

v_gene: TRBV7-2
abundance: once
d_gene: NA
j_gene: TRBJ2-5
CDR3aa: CASSLAYGGRETQYF
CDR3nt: TGTGCCAGCAGCTTAGCTTACGGGGGAAGGGAGACCCAGTACTTC

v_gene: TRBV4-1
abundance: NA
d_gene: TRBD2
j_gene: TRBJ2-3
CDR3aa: CASSQTLAGGPSDTQYF
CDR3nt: TGCGCCAGCAGCCAGACCCTAGCGGGGGGGCCTTCAGATACGCAGTATTTT

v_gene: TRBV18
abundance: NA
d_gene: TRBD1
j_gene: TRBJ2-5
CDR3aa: CASSRYRDSLQETQYF
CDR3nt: TGTGCCAGCTCACGATACCGGGACAGCCTGCAAGAGACCCAGTACTTC

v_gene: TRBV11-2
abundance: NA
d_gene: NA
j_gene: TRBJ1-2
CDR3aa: CASSLGGYGYTF
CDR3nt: TGTGCCAGCAGCCTCGGGGGCTATGGCTACACCTTC

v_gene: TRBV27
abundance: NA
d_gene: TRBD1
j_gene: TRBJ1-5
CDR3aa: CASRGQVGYSNQPQHF
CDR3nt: TGTGCCAGCAGGGGACAGGTCGGATATAGCAATCAGCCCCAGCATTTT